The rows below give T cell receptor beta chains drawn from one sample of a study of T cell repertoires in cytomegalovirus infection. Via MiXCR, TCRdb re-called the reads, giving one row per CDR3 protein. This table holds approximately 500,000 distinct CDR3 sequences, 33% found once. These receptors' targets are unknown. The sample consisted of cultured PBMCs, taken from culture after CMV antigen stimulation. These receptor sequences come from a human donor in good health (CMV status not recorded). Some clones in this sample may be carry-over from other donors' samples. The CDR3 runs from the conserved cysteine through the conserved F or W.

TRBV11-3 CASSLALRASGSDEQFF
TRBV19 CASSIFRAARFLLFF
TRBV6-6 CASRTPDNTEAFF
TRBV30 CAWSLGEAQPQHF
TRBV28 CASSLGGRFVNEQFF
TRBV7-8 CASSLTAGDHGELFF
TRBV4-1 CASSQDGGSETQYF
TRBV27 CATRGQGLSEQYF
TRBV10-3 CAMGGETQYF
TRBV7-6 CASSLGSGRQETQYF
TRBV7-2 CASSYAGLANTGELFF
TRBV7-2 CASSLTVSSYEQYF
TRBV7-6 CASSPGQGDEQFF
TRBV12-3/TRBV12-4 CATLGGNEQFF
TRBV20-1 CSARALRGRVSYEQYF
TRBV6-5 CASSSLGPSGRAGYNEQFF
TRBV7-4 CASSSDWGLANSDTQYF
TRBV25-1 CATGTGYQPQHF
TRBV2 CASSEGGHTEAFF
TRBV29-1 CSVAGTGARNTGELFF
TRBV6-1 CASSEAADNEQFF
TRBV15 CATSRGLEVYNEQFF
TRBV7-2 CASRPSLSGNTIYF